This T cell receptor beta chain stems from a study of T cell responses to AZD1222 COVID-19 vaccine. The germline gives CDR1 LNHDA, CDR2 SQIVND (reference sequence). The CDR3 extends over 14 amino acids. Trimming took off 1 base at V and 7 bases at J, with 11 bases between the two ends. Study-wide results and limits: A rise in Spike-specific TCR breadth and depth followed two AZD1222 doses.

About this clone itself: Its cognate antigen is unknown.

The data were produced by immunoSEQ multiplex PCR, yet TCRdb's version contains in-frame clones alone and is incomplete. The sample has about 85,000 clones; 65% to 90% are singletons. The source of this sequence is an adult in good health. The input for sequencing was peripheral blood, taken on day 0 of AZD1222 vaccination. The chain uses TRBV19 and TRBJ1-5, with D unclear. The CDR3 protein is CASSIGAGGQPQHF. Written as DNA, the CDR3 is TGTGCCAGTAGTATAGGCGCAGGCGGACAGCCCCAGCATTTT.